These T cell receptor beta chains were read from a single sample in a study of Ad26.COV2.S vaccination and SARS-CoV-2 variants. The assay was immunoSEQ multiplex PCR, and TCRdb's table has in-frame clones only and misses some. The sample yields roughly 350,000 clones, about nine tenths seen once. Sequenced here: peripheral blood, sampled in a trial of Ad26.COV2.S vaccine versus placebo. Every receptor here comes from a person aged 18-65 years who received the Ad26.COV2.S COVID-19 vaccine or a placebo. CDR3s include the opening cysteine and the closing phenylalanine or tryptophan.

j_call,v_call,cdr3_aa
TRBJ1-1,TRBV18,CASSPTGGNTEAFF
TRBJ2-3,TRBV30,CAWNGVRTDTQYF
TRBJ1-5,TRBV6-1,CASSEQGLGNQPQHF
TRBJ2-7,TRBV28,CASESQDYEQYF
TRBJ1-6,TRBV10-3,CASNGGRNSPLHF
TRBJ2-3,TRBV29-1,CSAGGGRGRTDTQYF
TRBJ1-2,TRBV28,CASSPGTEDYGYTF
TRBJ2-1,TRBV5-1,CASKSSGIDNEQFF
TRBJ1-2,TRBV3-1/TRBV3-2,CASSLSDRVYGYTF
TRBJ2-3,TRBV7-2,CASSSLAGGGTDTQYF
TRBJ2-3,TRBV4-3,CASSTRGGPQYF
TRBJ1-2,TRBV12-3/TRBV12-4,CASSLPGFGYTF
TRBJ2-3,TRBV13,CASSLGYGGREDTQYF
TRBJ2-2,TRBV19,CASSYAGRPNTGELFF
TRBJ1-1,TRBV27,CASVFGTEAFF
TRBJ1-2,TRBV7-9,CASSLGSGSYGYTF
TRBJ2-5,TRBV5-1,CASSRTSGTAGTQYF
TRBJ2-2,TRBV5-1,CASSGTAANTGELFF
TRBJ1-6,TRBV7-3,CASRLLRDSPLHF
TRBJ2-1,TRBV20-1,CSASSAYEQFF
TRBJ1-5,TRBV6-6,CASSYLGTGEQPQHF
TRBJ2-7,TRBV7-6,CASSLDDGPYEQYF
TRBJ2-7,TRBV6-1,CASSENRDEQYF
TRBJ2-7,TRBV3-1/TRBV3-2,CASSPGGRASSYEQYF
TRBJ2-6,TRBV4-3,CASSQDWVIGAGANVLTF
TRBJ2-2,TRBV19,CASSTRGADTGELFF
TRBJ2-5,TRBV7-9,CASSWTGREETQYF
TRBJ2-1,TRBV6-5,CASSYQGTENEQFF
TRBJ1-2,TRBV28,CASRRTGSGYTF
TRBJ2-3,TRBV6-5,CASSYKGGGIDTQYF
TRBJ1-4,TRBV5-1,CASSFRDRGATNEKLFF
TRBJ2-3,TRBV27,CASSFSYTDTQYF
TRBJ2-7,TRBV3-1/TRBV3-2,CASSQDSQGGREQYF
TRBJ1-2,TRBV25-1,CASSVQGADYGYTF
TRBJ2-3,TRBV6-2/TRBV6-3,CASSYILGLARGVTDTQYF
TRBJ1-1,TRBV30,CACGRTGLSEAFF
TRBJ2-2,TRBV24-1,CATSDRTLAVGSTGELFF
TRBJ2-3,TRBV7-3,CASSLTATGSGTDTQYF
TRBJ2-1,TRBV24-1,CATSDWKSSGSLDEQFF
TRBJ1-3,TRBV15,CATSRYGQGSGNTIYF
TRBJ1-5,TRBV3-1/TRBV3-2,CASSQGPQGNQPQHF
TRBJ2-7,TRBV18,CASSPGTYEQYF
TRBJ2-4,TRBV19,CASSMRAAKNIQYF
TRBJ2-7,TRBV18,CASSPTRTGISSYEQYF
TRBJ1-1,TRBV25-1,CASSWSDEAFF
TRBJ1-4,TRBV18,CASSRRQGRGDATNEKLFF
TRBJ1-5,TRBV6-5,CASREAGESRPQHF
TRBJ2-1,TRBV6-6,CASRTGTGGNEQFF
TRBJ1-2,TRBV4-2,CASSHPSTTNYGYTF
TRBJ1-5,TRBV20-1,CSASLLGQPQHF
TRBJ1-2,TRBV6-5,CASSYGGAGGYTF
TRBJ1-2,TRBV4-2,CASSQPGQGIYGYTF
TRBJ2-7,TRBV7-2,CASSQGTSKYEQYF
TRBJ1-2,TRBV7-2,CASSLEKAHYGYTF
TRBJ2-7,TRBV28,CASTLTGGAYEQYF